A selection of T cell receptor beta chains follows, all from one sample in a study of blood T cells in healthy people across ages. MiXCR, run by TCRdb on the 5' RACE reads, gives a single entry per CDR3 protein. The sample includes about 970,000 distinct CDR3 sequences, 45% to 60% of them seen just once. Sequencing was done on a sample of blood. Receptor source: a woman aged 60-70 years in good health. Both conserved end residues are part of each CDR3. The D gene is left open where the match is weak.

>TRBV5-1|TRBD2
CASSSIGLAGGISSYNEQFF
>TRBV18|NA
CASSPGGPGEQYF
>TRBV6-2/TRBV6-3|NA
CASSYPAGVQETQYF
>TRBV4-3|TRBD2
CASSALAGGYNEQFF
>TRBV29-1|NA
CSVVGTYQETQYF
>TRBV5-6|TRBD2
CASSLEVPGRVNIQYF
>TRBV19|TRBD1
CASSLRSGQGVVDEQFF
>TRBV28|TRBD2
CASSSLAGGSGNEQFF
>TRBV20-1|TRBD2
CSASDSGTSGGYEQYF
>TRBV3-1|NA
CASSLPRSGQETQYF
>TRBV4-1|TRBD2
CASSQGGREGGEQFF
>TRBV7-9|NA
CASSSYPRDEQYF
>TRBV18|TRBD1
CASSPVAQGLNYGYTF
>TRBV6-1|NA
CASSEEVGSYEQYF
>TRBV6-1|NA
CASSEVGRRNSPLHF
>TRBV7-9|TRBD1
CASKTGLSTEAFF
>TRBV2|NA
CASSEGRTPSTDTQYF
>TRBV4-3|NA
CASSQPRYF
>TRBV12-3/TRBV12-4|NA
CASSPPRAGHDTQYF
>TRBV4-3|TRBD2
CASSQDWGLAGYNEQFF
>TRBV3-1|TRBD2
CASSRMKGTSGSQETQYF
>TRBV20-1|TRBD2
CSAPLAGFNEQYF
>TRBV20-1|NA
CSARTRSVGYEQYF
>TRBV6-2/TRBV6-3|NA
CASSYAGRREKLFF
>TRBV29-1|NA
CSVGTLGVYYEQYF
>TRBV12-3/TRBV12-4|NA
CASSAYDEQYF
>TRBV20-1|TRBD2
CSATLAATDTQYF
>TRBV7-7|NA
CASSTGTSSTDTQYF
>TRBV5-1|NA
CASSFPASPAQYF
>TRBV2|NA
CASRSGSEAFF
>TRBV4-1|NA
CASSQVLRVRETQYF
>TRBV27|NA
CASSFGVTYGNEQYF
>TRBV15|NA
CATSRDSPEISTDTQYF
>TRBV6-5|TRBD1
CASSYGGTGAKNIQYF
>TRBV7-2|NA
CASSSYGQPRGETQYF
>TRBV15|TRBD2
CATSRVGLAGKGQYF
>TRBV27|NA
CASSFNGGGTYEQYF
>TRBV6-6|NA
CAGVGEQYF
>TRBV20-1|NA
CSARVETSSCNEQFF
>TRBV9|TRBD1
CASSPYSGTGGYEQYF
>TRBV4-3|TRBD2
CASSQFSGRAYNEQFF
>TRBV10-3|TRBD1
CANGQGNSYEQYF
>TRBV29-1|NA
CSVDSFRDGYTF
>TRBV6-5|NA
CASSYYATVSYEQYF
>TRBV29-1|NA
CSVEKDSYEQYF
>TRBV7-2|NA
CAKEGPLSTDTQYF
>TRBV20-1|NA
CSAREDRKGPDTQYF
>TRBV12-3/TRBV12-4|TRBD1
CASSLAGQGVHEQYF
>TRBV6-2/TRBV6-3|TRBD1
CASSKASPTGTSEQFF
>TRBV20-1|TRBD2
CSARGRAGRLSYEQYF
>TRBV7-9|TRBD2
CASSPDPGLAGEGFF
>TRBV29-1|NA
CSVGGGSQPQHF